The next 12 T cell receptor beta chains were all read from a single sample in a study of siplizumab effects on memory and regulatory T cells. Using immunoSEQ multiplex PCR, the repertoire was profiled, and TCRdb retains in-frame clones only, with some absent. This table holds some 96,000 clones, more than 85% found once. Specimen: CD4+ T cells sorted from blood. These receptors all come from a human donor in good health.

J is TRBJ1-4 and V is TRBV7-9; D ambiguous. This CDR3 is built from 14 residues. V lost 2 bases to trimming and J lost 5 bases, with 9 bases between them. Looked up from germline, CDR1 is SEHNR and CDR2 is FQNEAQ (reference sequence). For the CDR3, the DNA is TGTGCCAGCAGCTTAAACAGTGCGAATGAAAAACTGTTTTTT. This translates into CASSLNSANEKLFF.

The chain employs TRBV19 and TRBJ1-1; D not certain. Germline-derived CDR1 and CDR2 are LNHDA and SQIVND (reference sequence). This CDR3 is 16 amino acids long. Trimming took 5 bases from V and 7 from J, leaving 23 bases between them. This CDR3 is CASSSTYMTILVEAFF. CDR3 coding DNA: TGTGCCAGTAGTTCCACCTACATGACGATTTTAGTTGAAGCTTTCTTT.

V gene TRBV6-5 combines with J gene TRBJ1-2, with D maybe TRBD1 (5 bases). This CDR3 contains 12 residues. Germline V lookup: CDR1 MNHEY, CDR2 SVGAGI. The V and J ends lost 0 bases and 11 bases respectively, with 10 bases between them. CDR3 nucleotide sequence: TGTGCCAGCAGTTACTCGGGGGTTGCGTACACCTTC. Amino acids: CASSYSGVAYTF.

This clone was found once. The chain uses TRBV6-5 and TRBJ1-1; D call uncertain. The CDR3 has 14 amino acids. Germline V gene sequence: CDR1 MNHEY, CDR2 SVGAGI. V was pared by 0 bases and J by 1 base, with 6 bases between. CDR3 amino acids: CASSYSERNTEAFF. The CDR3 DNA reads TGTGCCAGCAGTTACTCGGAAAGGAACACTGAAGCTTTCTTT.

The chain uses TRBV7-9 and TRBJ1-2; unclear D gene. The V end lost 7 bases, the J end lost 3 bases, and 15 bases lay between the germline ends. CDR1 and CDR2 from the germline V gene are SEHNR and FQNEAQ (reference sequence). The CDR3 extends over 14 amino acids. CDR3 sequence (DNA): TGTGCCAGCACCAAGTGGGGAGTGGACTATGGCTACACCTTC. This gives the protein CASTKWGVDYGYTF.

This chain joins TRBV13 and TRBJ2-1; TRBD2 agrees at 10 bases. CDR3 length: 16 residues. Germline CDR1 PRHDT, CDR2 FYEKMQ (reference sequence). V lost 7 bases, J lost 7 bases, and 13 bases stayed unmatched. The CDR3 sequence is CASTPTVAGGGNEQFF. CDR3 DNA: TGTGCCAGCACCCCCACGGTAGCGGGGGGAGGTAATGAGCAGTTCTTC.

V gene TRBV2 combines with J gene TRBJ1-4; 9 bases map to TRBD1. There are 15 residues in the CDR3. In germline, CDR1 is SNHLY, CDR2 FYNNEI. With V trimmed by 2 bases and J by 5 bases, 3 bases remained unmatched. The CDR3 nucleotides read TGTGCCAGCAGTGAATATGGACAGGGGAATGAAAAACTGTTTTTT. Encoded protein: CASSEYGQGNEKLFF.

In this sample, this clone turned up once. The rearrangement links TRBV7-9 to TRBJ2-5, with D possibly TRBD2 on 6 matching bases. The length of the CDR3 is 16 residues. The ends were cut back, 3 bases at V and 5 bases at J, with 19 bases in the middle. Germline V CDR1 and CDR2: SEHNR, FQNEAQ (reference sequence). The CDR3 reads CASSLTATRGGETQYF. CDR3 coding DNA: TGTGCCAGCAGCTTGACCGCGACTAGAGGTGGCGAGACCCAGTACTTC.

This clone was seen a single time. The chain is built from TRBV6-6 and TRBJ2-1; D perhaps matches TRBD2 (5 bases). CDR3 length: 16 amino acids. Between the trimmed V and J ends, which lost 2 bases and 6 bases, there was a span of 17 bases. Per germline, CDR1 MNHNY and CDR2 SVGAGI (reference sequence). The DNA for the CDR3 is TGTGCCAGCAGTTACGTGGTTCTAGCCAGCATCAATGAGCAGTTCTTC. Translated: CASSYVVLASINEQFF.

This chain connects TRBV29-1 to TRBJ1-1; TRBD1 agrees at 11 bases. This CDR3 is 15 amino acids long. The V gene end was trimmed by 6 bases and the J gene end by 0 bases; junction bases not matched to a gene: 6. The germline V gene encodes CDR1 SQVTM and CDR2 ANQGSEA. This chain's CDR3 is CSVKGTGGMNTEAFF. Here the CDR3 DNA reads TGCAGCGTCAAAGGGACAGGGGGGATGAACACTGAAGCTTTCTTT.

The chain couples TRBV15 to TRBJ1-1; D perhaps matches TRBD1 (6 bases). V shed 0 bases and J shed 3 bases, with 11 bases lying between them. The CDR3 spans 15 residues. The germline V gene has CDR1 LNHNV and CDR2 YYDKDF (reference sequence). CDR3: CATSRDTGPYTEAFF. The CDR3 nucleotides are TGTGCCACCAGCAGAGATACAGGGCCGTACACTGAAGCTTTCTTT.

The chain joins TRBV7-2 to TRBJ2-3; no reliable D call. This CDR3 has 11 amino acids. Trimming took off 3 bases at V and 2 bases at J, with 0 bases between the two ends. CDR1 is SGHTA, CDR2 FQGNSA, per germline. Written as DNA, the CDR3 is TGTGCCAGCAGCTTCACAGATACGCAGTATTTT. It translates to CASSFTDTQYF.